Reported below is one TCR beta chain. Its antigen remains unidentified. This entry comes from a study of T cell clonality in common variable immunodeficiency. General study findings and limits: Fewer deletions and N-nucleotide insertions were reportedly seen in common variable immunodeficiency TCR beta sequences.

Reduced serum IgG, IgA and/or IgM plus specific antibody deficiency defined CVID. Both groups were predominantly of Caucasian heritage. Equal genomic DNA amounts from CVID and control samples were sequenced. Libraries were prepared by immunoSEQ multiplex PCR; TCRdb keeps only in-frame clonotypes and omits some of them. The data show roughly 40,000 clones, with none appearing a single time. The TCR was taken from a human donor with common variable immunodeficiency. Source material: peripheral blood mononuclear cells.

This CDR3 is CASQAGDRETQYF. The part of the CDR3 DNA that was read is TGTGCCAGTCAGGCGGGAGATCGAGAGACC. The rearrangement links TRBV19 to TRBJ2-5; 7 bases match TRBD2. The read terminates 3 residues ahead of where the CDR3 ends, so the germline J gene completes it. CDR1 is LNHDA, CDR2 SQIVND, per germline (reference sequence). The CDR3 consists of 13 residues. After removal of 8 bases from V and 4 bases from J, the junction contained 7 bases not matched to a gene. The whole variable domain, filled in from reference TRBV19 and TRBJ2-5, reads DGGITQSPKYLFRKEGQNVTLSCEQNLNHDAMYWYRQDPGQGLRLIYYSQIVNDFQKGDIAEGYSVSREKKESFPLTVTSAQKNPTAFYLCASQAGDRETQYFGPGTRLLVL.